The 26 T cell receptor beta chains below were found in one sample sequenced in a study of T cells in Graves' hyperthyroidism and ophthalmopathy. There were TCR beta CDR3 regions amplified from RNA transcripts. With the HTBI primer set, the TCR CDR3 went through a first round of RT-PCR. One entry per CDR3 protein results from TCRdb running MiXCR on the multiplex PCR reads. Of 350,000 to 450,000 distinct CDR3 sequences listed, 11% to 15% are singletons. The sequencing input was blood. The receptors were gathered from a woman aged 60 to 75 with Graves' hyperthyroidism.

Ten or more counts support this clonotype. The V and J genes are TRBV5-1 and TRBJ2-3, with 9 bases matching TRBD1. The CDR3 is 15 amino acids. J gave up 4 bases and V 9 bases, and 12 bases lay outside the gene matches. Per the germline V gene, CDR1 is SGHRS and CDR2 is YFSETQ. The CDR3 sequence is CATKLGTGNADTQYF. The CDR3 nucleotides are TGCGCCACCAAACTAGGGACAGGGAATGCAGATACGCAGTATTTT.

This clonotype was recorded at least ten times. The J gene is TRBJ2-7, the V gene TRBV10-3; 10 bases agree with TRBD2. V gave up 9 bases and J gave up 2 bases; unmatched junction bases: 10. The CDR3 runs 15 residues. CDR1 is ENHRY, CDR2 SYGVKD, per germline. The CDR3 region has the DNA TGTGCCATTACCCAGCGGGAGGGCCGGCCCTACGAGCAGTACTTC. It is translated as CAITQREGRPYEQYF.

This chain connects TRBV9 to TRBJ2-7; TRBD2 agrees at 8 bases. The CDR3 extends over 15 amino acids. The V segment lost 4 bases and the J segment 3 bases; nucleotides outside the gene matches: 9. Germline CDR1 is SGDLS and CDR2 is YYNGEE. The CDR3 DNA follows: TGTGCCAGCAGCCGTGGACTAGCATTCGACTACGAGCAGTACTTC. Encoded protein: CASSRGLAFDYEQYF.

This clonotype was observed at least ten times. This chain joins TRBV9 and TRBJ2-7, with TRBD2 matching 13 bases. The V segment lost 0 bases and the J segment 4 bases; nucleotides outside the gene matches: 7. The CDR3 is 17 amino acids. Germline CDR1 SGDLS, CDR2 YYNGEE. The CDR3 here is CASSVATGLAGRYEQYF. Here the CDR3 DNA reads TGTGCCAGCAGCGTAGCTACGGGACTAGCGGGAAGATACGAGCAGTACTTC. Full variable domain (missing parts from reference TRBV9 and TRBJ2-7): DSGVTQTPKHLITATGQRVTLRCSPRSGDLSVYWYQQSLDQGLQFLIQYYNGEERAKGNILERFSAQQFPDLHSELNLSSLELGDSALYFCASSVATGLAGRYEQYFGPGTRLTVT.

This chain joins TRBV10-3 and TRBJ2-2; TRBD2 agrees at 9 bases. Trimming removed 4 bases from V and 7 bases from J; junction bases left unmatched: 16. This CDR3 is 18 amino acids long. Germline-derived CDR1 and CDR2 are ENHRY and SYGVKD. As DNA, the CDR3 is TGTGCCATCAGTGGGCCCCGGGATCTAGCGGGAACGGACGGGGAGCTGTTTTTT. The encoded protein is CAISGPRDLAGTDGELFF.

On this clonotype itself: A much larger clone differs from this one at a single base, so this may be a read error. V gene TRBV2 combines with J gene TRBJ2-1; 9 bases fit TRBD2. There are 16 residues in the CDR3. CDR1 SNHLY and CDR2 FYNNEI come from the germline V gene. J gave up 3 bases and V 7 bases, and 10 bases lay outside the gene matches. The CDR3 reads CASNALGLALYNEQFF. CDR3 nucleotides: TGTGCCAGCAACGCTTTGGGACTAGCCCTCTACAATGAGCAGTTCTTC.

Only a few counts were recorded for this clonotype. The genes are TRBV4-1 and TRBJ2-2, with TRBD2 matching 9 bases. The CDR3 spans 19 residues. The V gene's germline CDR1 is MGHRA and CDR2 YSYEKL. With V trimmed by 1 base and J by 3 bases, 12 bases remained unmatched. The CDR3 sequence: CASSQAHPSGGRDTGELFF. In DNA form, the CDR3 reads TGCGCCAGCAGCCAAGCCCACCCTAGCGGCGGGAGGGACACCGGGGAGCTGTTTTTT.

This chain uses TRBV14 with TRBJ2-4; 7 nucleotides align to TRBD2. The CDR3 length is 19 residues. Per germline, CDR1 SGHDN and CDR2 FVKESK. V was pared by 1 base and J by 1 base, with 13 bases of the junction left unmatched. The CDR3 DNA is TGTGCCAGCAGCCAAGTCCTAGCGGCTTACGAACGGGCCAAAAACATTCAGTACTTC. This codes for CASSQVLAAYERAKNIQYF.

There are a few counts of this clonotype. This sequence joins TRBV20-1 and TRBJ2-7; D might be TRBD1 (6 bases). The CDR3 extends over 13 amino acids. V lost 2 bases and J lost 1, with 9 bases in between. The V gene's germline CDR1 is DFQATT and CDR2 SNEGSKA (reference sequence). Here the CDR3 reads CSARRQASYEQYF. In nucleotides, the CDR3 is TGCAGTGCTAGAAGACAGGCTTCCTACGAGCAGTACTTC.

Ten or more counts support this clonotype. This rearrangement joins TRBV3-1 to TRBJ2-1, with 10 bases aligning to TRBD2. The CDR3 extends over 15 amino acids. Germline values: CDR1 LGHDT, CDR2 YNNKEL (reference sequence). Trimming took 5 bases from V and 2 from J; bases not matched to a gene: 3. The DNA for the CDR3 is TGTGCCAGCAGCTCACTAGCGGGGACCTACAATGAGCAGTTCTTC. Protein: CASSSLAGTYNEQFF.

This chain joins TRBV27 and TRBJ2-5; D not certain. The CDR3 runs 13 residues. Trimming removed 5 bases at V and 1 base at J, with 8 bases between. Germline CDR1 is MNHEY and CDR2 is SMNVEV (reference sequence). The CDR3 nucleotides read TGTGCCAGCAGTCTTAGGGCCCAAGAGACCCAGTACTTC. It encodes CASSLRAQETQYF.

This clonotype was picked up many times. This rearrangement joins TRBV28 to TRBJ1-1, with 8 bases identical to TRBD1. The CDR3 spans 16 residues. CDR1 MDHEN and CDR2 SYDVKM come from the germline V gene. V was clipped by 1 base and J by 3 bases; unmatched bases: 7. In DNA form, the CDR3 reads TGTGCCAGCAGTTTATTAACAGGGGGTGAGGACACTGAAGCTTTCTTT. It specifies CASSLLTGGEDTEAFF.

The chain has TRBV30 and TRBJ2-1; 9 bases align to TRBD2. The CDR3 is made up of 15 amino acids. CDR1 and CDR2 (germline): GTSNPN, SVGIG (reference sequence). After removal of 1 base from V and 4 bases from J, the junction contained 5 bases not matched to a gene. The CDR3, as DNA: TGTGCCTGGAGTGCCGGGACTAGCAGATACAATGAGCAGTTCTTC. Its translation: CAWSAGTSRYNEQFF.

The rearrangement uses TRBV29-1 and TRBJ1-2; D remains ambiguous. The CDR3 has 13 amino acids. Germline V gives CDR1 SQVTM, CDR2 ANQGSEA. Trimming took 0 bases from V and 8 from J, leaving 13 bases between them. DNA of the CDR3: TGCAGCGTTGAAGAAAACTCAATCCGGGGCTACACCTTC. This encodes CSVEENSIRGYTF.

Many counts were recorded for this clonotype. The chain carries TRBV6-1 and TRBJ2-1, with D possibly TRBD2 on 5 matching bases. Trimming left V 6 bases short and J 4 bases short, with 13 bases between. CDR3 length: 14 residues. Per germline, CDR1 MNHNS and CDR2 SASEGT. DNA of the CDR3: TGTGCCAGCAGAGACGGGATCTTATACAATGAGCAGTTCTTC. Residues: CASRDGILYNEQFF.

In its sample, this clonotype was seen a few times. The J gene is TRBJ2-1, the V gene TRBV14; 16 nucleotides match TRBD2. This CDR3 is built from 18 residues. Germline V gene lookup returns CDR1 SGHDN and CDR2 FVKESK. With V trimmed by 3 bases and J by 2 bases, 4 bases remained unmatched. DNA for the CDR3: TGTGCCAGCAGCCAGGGGACTAGCGGGAGGGGAGCCTACAATGAGCAGTTCTTC. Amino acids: CASSQGTSGRGAYNEQFF.

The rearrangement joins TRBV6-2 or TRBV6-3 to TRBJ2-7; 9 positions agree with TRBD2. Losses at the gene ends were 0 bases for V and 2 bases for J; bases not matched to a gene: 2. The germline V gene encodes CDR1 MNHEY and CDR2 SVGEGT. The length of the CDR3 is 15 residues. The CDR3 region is CASSYSTSGTYEQYF. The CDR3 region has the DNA TGTGCCAGCAGTTACTCGACTAGCGGAACCTACGAGCAGTACTTC.

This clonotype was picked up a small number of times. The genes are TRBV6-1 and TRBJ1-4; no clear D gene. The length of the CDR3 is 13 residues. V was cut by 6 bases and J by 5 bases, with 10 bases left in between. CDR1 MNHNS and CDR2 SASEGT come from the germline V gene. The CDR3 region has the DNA TGTGCCAGCAGCAAACCGGGAAATGAAAAACTGTTTTTT. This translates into CASSKPGNEKLFF.

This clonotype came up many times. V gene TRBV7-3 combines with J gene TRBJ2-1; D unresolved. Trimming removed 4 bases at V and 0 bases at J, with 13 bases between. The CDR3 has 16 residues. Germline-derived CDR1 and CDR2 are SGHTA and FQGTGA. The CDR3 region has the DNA TGTGCCAGCAGCTCGTTCCAGCGAAACTCCTACAATGAGCAGTTCTTC. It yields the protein CASSSFQRNSYNEQFF.

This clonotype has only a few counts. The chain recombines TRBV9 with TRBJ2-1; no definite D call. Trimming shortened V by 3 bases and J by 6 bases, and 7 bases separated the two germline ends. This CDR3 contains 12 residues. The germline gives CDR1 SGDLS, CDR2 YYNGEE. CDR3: CASSGPGNEQFF. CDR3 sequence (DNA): TGTGCCAGCAGCGGGCCCGGCAATGAGCAGTTCTTC.

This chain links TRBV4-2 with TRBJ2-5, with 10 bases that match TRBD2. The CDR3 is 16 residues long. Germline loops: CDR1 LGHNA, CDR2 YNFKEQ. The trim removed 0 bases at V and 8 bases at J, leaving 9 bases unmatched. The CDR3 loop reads CASSQDGSLAGVTQYF. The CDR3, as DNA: TGTGCCAGCAGCCAAGATGGAAGTCTAGCGGGAGTTACCCAGTACTTC.

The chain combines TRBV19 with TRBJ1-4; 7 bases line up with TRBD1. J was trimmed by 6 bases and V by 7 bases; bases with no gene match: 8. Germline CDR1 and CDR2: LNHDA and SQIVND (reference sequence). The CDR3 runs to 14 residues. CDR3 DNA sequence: TGTGCCAGTAACTCCGGGACAGAATATGAAAAACTGTTTTTT. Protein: CASNSGTEYEKLFF.

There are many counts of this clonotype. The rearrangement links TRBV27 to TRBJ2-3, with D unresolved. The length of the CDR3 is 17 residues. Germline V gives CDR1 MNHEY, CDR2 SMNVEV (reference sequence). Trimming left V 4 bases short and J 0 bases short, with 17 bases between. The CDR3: CASSSPLKYPSTDTQYF. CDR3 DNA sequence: TGTGCCAGCAGTTCGCCGCTTAAGTACCCTAGCACAGATACGCAGTATTTT.

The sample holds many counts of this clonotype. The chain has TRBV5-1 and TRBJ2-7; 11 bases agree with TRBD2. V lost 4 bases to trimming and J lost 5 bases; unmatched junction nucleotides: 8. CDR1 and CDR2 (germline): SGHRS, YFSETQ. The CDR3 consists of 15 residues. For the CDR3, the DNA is TGCGCCAGCAGCCCGCTAGCGGGAGGTAACAACGAGCAGTACTTC. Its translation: CASSPLAGGNNEQYF.

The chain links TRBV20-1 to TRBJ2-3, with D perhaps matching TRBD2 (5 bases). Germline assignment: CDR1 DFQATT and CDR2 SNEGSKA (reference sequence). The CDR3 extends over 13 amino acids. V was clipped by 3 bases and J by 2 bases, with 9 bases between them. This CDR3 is CSASSAPTDTQYF. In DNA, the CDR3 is TGCAGTGCTAGTAGCGCACCCACAGATACGCAGTATTTT.

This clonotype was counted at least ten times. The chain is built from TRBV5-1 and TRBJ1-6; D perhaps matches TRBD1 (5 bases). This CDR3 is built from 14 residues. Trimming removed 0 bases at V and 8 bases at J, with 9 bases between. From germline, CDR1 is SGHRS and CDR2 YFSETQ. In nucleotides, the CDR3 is TGCGCCAGCAGCTTGGAAGGGACCTATTCACCCCTCCACTTT. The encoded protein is CASSLEGTYSPLHF.